This passage covers 12 T cell receptor beta chains from one sample sequenced in a study of blood T cell repertoires in COVID-19. Using immunoSEQ multiplex PCR, the repertoire was profiled, and TCRdb retains in-frame clones only, with some absent. The table records 300,000 to 450,000 clones, roughly 86% of them present only once. Sequencing input: PBMCs or T cells enriched from blood (not recorded which). All receptors come from a man aged 40-50 years in a cohort exposed to, infected with or recovered from COVID-19 (not recorded which).

The genes are TRBV30 and TRBJ2-3; 11 bases are a match to TRBD2. Per the germline V gene, CDR1 is GTSNPN and CDR2 is SVGIG (reference sequence). The ends lost 1 base at V and 6 bases at J; junction bases unmatched: 3. The CDR3 extends over 14 amino acids. CDR3 nucleotide sequence: TGTGCCTGGAGTGCGACTAGCGGGACGGATACGCAGTATTTT. As protein: CAWSATSGTDTQYF.

The chain combines TRBV7-9 with TRBJ1-1; D perhaps matches TRBD1 (6 bases). V shed 5 bases and J shed 0 bases, with 10 bases lying between them. CDR1 is SEHNR, CDR2 FQNEAQ, per germline (reference sequence). CDR3 length: 14 residues. CDR3 nucleotides: TGTGCCAGCAGCCCGGGACACGTGAACACTGAAGCTTTCTTT. Translated: CASSPGHVNTEAFF.

CDR3 DNA sequence: TGTGCCAGCAGCGTAGGACTAGCGGGGACGTACTACGAGCAGTACTTC. Its protein product is CASSVGLAGTYYEQYF. V usage is TRBV9 and J usage is TRBJ2-7; TRBD2 matches at 11 bases. V shed 0 bases and J 3 bases; nucleotides not matched to a gene: 5. Germline V gene lookup returns CDR1 SGDLS and CDR2 YYNGEE. CDR3 length: 16 residues.

The V gene is TRBV11-2, the J gene TRBJ2-7; 10 bases are a match to TRBD2. This CDR3 has 15 residues. Germline CDR1 SGHAT, CDR2 FQNNGV. With V trimmed by 1 base and J by 2 bases, 2 bases remained unmatched. The CDR3 sequence is CASSLVLAGAYEQYF. The CDR3 DNA reads TGTGCCAGCAGCTTAGTCCTAGCGGGGGCCTACGAGCAGTACTTC.

J is TRBJ2-3 and V is TRBV7-9; possible D gene TRBD1, 5 bases. CDR1 is SEHNR, CDR2 FQNEAQ, per germline (reference sequence). CDR3 size: 14 residues. V was cut by 6 bases and J by 7 bases, with 17 bases left in between. The CDR3 here is CASSWGRELNTQYF. DNA of the CDR3: TGTGCCAGCAGTTGGGGCAGGGAATTAAATACGCAGTATTTT.

The rearrangement links TRBV5-6 to TRBJ1-5, with 8 bases identical to TRBD1. In germline, CDR1 is SGHDT, CDR2 YYEEEE. The CDR3 sequence is 15 residues long. V dropped 5 bases and J dropped 2; count of bases not matched to a gene: 6. The CDR3 nucleotides read TGTGCCAGCAGACCGGACAGGGATTGCAATCAGCCCCAGCATTTT. Encoded protein: CASRPDRDCNQPQHF.

The chain carries TRBV6-5 and TRBJ1-5; 7 nucleotides line up with TRBD1. CDR1 and CDR2 from the germline V gene are MNHEY and SVGAGI. The CDR3 loop spans 15 amino acids. V lost 6 bases and J lost 3; bases outside the gene matches: 8. The DNA for the CDR3 is TGTGCCAGCAGAGACAAGACAGGGAACAATCAGCCCCAGCATTTT. It is translated as CASRDKTGNNQPQHF.

The chain carries TRBV5-1 and TRBJ2-7; 15 bases line up with TRBD2. J lost 6 bases, V lost 1 base, and 8 bases had no gene match. This CDR3 has 17 residues. Germline-derived CDR1 and CDR2 are SGHRS and YFSETQ. Here the CDR3 reads CASSLTTGLAGGSEQYF. The CDR3 region has the DNA TGCGCCAGCAGCTTGACAACGGGACTAGCGGGAGGATCCGAGCAGTACTTC.

On this clone itself: Other DNA sequences from this sample encode an identical CDR3 as well. In DNA form, the CDR3 reads TGCGCCAGCAGCCTTGGGACAGGCGGTAATCAGCCCCAGCATTTT. Translating gives CASSLGTGGNQPQHF. The V call is TRBV5-1, the J call TRBJ1-5; 8 bases map to TRBD1. The V segment lost 4 bases and the J segment 4 bases; nucleotides outside the gene matches: 7. The V gene's germline CDR1 is SGHRS and CDR2 YFSETQ. The CDR3 is 15 amino acids.

A single count supports this clone. The chain combines TRBV5-1 with TRBJ2-7; 9 bases line up with TRBD1. Germline V lookup: CDR1 SGHRS, CDR2 YFSETQ. With 3 bases clipped from V and 1 base from J, the junction kept 8 bases outside the gene matches. The CDR3 has 16 residues. CDR3 in DNA: TGCGCCAGCAGCTCGGGACAGGGAATTAGTTCCTACGAGCAGTACTTC. This encodes CASSSGQGISSYEQYF.

The V gene is TRBV27, the J gene TRBJ2-5; D is possibly TRBD1 (7 bases). The length of the CDR3 is 15 residues. Trimming removed 2 bases from V and 2 bases from J, with 12 bases in between. Germline CDR1 reads MNHEY; CDR2 reads SMNVEV (reference sequence). CDR3 residues: CASSLGRGTQETQYF. Here the CDR3 DNA reads TGTGCCAGCAGTTTAGGCAGGGGGACTCAAGAGACCCAGTACTTC.

CDR3 nucleotides: TGTGCCAGCAGCCTGACAGGGGGCGGTCAGCCCCAGCATTTT. Residues: CASSLTGGGQPQHF. This chain links TRBV28 with TRBJ1-5; TRBD1 matches 10 bases. Germline CDR1 MDHEN, CDR2 SYDVKM. The CDR3 extends over 14 amino acids. The V segment lost 6 bases and the J segment 6 bases; nucleotides outside the gene matches: 5.